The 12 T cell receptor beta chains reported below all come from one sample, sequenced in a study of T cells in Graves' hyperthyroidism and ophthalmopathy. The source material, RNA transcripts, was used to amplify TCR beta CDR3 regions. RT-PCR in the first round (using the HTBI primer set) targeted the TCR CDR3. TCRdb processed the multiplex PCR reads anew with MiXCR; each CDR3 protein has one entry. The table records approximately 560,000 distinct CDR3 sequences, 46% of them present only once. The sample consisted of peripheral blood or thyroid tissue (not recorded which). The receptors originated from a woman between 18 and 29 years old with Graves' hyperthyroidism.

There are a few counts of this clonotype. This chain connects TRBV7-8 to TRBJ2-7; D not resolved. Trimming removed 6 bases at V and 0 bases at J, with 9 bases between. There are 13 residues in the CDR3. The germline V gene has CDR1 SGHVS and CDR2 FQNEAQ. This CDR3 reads CASRPELSYEQYF. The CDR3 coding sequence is TGTGCCAGCAGACCGGAACTCTCCTACGAGCAGTACTTC.

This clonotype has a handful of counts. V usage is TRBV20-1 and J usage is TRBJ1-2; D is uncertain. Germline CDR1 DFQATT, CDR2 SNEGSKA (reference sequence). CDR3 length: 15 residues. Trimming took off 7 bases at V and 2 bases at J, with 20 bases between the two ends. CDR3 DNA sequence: TGCAGTGTCAGACGGTCGCTCCGTACCAACTATGGCTACACCTTC. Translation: CSVRRSLRTNYGYTF.

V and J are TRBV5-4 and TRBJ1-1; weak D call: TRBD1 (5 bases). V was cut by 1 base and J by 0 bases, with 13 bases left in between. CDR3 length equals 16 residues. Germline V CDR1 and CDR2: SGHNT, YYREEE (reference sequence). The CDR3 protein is CASSLLRQTMNTEAFF. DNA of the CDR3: TGTGCCAGCAGCTTGTTACGACAGACTATGAACACTGAAGCTTTCTTT.

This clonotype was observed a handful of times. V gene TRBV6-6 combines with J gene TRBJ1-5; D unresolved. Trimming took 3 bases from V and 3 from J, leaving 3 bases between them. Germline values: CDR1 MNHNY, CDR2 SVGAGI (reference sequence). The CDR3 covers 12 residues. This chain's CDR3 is CASSYDNQPQHF. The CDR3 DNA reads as TGTGCCAGCAGTTATGACAATCAGCCCCAGCATTTT.

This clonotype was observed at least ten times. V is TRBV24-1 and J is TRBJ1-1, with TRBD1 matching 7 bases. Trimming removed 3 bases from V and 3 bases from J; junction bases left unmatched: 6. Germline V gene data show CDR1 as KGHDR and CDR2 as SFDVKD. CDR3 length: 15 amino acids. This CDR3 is CATSDNDRAHTEAFF. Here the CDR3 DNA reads TGTGCCACCAGTGATAATGACAGGGCGCACACTGAAGCTTTCTTT.

The chain's CDR3 is CASSYLGFRSNQPQHF. CDR3 in DNA: TGTGCCAGCAGTTACTTGGGGTTTCGGAGCAATCAGCCCCAGCATTTT. The chain combines TRBV6-2 or TRBV6-3 with TRBJ1-5; D gene unclear. The germline CDR1 and CDR2 sequences are MNHEY and SVGEGT. This CDR3 contains 16 residues. Between the trimmed V and J ends, which lost 1 base and 1 base, there was a span of 11 bases.

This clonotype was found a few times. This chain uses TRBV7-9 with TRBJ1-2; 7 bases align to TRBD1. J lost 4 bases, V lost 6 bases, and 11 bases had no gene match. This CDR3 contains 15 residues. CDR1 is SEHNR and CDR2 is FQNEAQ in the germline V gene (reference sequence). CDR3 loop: CASSPHSQGFYGYTF. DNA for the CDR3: TGTGCCAGCAGTCCGCATTCACAGGGGTTCTATGGCTACACCTTC.

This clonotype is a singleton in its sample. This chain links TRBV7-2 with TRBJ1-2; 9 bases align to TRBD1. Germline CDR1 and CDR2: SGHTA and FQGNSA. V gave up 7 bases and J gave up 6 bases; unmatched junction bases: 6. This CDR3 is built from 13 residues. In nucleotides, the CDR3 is TGTGCCAGCAATCGACAGGGGGTTGATGGCTACACCTTC. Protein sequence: CASNRQGVDGYTF.

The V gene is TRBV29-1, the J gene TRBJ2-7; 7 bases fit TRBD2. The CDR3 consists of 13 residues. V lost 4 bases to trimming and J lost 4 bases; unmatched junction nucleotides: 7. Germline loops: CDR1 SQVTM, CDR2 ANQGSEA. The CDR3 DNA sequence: TGCAGCGTTGCTGCGGGAGTCCGATACGAGCAGTACTTC. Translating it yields CSVAAGVRYEQYF.

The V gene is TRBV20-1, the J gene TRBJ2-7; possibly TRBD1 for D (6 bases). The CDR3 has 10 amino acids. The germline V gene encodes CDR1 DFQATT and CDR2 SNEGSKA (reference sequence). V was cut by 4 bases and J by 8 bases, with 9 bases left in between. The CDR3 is CSAKGDKQYF. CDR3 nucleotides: TGCAGTGCTAAGGGGGACAAGCAGTACTTC.

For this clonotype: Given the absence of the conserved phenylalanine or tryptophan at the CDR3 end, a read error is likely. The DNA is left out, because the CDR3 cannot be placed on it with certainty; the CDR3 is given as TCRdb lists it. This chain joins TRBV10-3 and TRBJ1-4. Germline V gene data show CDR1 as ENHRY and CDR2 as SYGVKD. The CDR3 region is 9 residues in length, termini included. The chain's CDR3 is CAISGVDSP.

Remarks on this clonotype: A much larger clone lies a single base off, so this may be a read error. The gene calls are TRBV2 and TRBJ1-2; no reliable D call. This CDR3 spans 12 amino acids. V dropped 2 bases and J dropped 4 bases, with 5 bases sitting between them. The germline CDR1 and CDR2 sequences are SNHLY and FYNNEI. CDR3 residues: CASSEYIYGYTF. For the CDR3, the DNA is TGTGCCAGCAGTGAATACATCTATGGCTACACCTTC.